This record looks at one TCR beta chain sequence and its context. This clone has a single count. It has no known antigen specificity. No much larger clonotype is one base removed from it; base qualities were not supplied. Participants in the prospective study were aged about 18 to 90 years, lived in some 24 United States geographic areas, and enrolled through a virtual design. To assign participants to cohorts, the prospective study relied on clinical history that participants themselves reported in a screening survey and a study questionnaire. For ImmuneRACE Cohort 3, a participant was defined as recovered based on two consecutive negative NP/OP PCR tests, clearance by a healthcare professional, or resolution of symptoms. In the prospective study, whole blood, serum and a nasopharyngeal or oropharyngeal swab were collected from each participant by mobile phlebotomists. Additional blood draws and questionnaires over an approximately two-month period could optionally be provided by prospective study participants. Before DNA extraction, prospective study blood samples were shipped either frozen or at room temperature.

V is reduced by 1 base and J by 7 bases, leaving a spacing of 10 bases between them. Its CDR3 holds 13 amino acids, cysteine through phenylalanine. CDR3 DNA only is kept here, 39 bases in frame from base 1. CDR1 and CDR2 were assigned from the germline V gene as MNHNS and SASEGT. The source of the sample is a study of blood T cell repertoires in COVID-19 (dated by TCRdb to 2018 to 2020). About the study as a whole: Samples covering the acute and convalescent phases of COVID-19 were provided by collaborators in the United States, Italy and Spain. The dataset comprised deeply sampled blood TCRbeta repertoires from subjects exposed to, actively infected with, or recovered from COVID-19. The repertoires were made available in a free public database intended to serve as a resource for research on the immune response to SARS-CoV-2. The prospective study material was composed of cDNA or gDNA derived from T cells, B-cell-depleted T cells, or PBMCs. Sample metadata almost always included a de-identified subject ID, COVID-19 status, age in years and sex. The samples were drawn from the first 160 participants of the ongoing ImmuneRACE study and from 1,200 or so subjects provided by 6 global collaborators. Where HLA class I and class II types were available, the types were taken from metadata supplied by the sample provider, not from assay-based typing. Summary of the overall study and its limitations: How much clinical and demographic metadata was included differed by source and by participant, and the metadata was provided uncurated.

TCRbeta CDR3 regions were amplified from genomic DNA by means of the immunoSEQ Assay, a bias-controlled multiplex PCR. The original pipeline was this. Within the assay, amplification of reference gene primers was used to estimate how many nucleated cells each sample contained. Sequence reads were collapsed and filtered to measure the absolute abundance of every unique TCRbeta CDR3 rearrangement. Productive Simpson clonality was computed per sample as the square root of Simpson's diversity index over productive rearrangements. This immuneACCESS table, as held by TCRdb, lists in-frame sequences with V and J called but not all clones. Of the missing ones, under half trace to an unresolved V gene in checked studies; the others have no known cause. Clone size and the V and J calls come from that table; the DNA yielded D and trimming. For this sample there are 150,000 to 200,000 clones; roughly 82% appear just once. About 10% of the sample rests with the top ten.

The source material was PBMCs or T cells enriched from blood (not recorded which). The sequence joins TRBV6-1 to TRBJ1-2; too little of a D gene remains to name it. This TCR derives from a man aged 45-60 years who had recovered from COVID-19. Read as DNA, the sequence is TGTGCCAGCAGTGAAGTCGTCGGGTTTGGCTACACCTTC. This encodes CASSEVVGFGYTF.